The 26 T cell receptor beta chains reported below all come from one sample, sequenced in a study of blood T cell repertoires in COVID-19. The table came from immunoSEQ multiplex PCR; TCRdb's copy has only in-frame clones and leaves some out. The data contain fewer than 300,000 clones, 84% of them seen just once; the ten biggest clones take up around 9.2%. Material for sequencing was peripheral blood. These receptors all come from a human donor in a cohort sampled during active COVID-19.

This clone is termed medium-sized. The chain carries TRBV11-2 and TRBJ1-5; D is undetermined. The length of the CDR3 is 14 residues. Trimming stripped 1 base from V and 6 bases from J, with 10 bases between. CDR1 is SGHAT and CDR2 is FQNNGV in the germline V gene. CDR3: CASSLASGGQPQHF. CDR3 DNA sequence: TGTGCCAGCAGCTTAGCCTCTGGCGGTCAGCCCCAGCATTTT.

This clone showed up just once. The chain couples TRBV10-2 to TRBJ2-1, with TRBD2 identical over 8 bases. CDR1 and CDR2 (germline): WSHSY, SAAADI. With V trimmed by 3 bases and J by 6 bases, 7 bases remained unmatched. The CDR3 extends over 15 amino acids. The DNA of the CDR3 is TGCGCCAGCAGTGACCTCGGCGGGGGGCTCAATGAGCAGTTCTTC. Protein: CASSDLGGGLNEQFF.

The CDR3 reads CASSGTGRSYEQYF. The DNA of the CDR3 is TGCGCCAGCAGCGGGACAGGGCGTTCCTACGAGCAGTACTTC. The chain joins TRBV5-1 to TRBJ2-7; 9 positions match TRBD1. Trimming removed 4 bases from V and 1 base from J; junction bases left unmatched: 3. This CDR3 has 14 amino acids. Germline CDR1 reads SGHRS; CDR2 reads YFSETQ.

The rearrangement joins TRBV4-1 to TRBJ1-1; TRBD1 matches at 7 bases. With 2 bases clipped from V and 7 bases from J, the junction kept 7 bases outside the gene matches. The CDR3 covers 14 residues. CDR1 is MGHRA, CDR2 YSYEKL, per germline. CDR3 coding DNA: TGCGCCAGCAGCCAAACAGGGGAGAGGGGTGAAGCTTTCTTT. It specifies CASSQTGERGEAFF.

This clone was found once. V gene TRBV19 combines with J gene TRBJ1-3; 9 bases are a match to TRBD1. Germline V CDR1 and CDR2: LNHDA, SQIVND (reference sequence). V trimming: 5 bases; J trimming: 6 bases; junction bases outside the gene matches: 11. The CDR3 loop spans 16 amino acids. CDR3: CASSPQQGATINTIYF. For the CDR3, the DNA is TGTGCCAGTAGTCCCCAACAGGGGGCTACAATAAACACCATATATTTT.

This clone was counted a single time. The V gene is TRBV19, the J gene TRBJ1-2; 11 nucleotides align to TRBD1. V was pared by 3 bases and J by 8 bases, with 5 bases of the junction left unmatched. Germline CDR1 and CDR2: LNHDA and SQIVND (reference sequence). The CDR3 covers 14 residues. The CDR3 coding sequence is TGTGCCAGTAGTATCGGGACAGGGGGGCAAGGCTACACCTTC. Translating gives CASSIGTGGQGYTF.

The rearrangement links TRBV7-9 to TRBJ1-1; TRBD1 agrees at 7 bases. After removal of 1 base from V and 2 bases from J, the junction contained 10 bases not matched to a gene. The CDR3 runs 17 residues. Germline CDR1 is SEHNR and CDR2 is FQNEAQ (reference sequence). CDR3 nucleotide sequence: TGTGCCAGCAGCTTAGTAATAGTGCGGGACAGTAACACTGAAGCTTTCTTT. Protein product: CASSLVIVRDSNTEAFF. The full variable domain, completed using reference TRBV7-9 and TRBJ1-1, is DTGVSQNPRHKITKRGQNVTFRCDPISEHNRLYWYRQTLGQGPEFLTYFQNEAQLEKSRLLSDRFSAERPKGSFSTLEIQRTEQGDSAMYLCASSLVIVRDSNTEAFFGQGTRLTVV.

The chain links TRBV2 to TRBJ1-4; 8 bases line up with TRBD1. The germline CDR1 and CDR2 sequences are SNHLY and FYNNEI. The CDR3 has 15 amino acids. Unmatched junction bases numbered 6, after V lost 5 bases and J lost 4 bases. CDR3 nucleotides: TGTGCCAGCAGTAAGTCTGGACAGGGTAATGAAAAACTGTTTTTT. It encodes CASSKSGQGNEKLFF.

This sequence joins TRBV5-4 and TRBJ2-5; 14 nucleotides line up with TRBD2. This CDR3 contains 15 residues. From germline, CDR1 is SGHNT and CDR2 YYREEE (reference sequence). Germline trimming cut 4 bases from V and 2 bases from J; bases unmatched to any gene: 1. CDR3 DNA: TGTGCCAGCAGCGGGACTAGCGGGGGACAAGAGACCCAGTACTTC. This codes for CASSGTSGGQETQYF. Drawing the rest from reference TRBV5-4 and TRBJ2-5, the complete variable domain is ETGVTQSPTHLIKTRGQQVTLRCSSQSGHNTVSWYQQALGQGPQFIFQYYREEENGRGNFPPRFSGLQFPNYSSELNVNALELDDSALYLCASSGTSGGQETQYFGPGTRLLVL.

V and J are TRBV29-1 and TRBJ1-2, with TRBD1 matching 7 bases. The germline CDR1 and CDR2 sequences are SQVTM and ANQGSEA. This CDR3 has 12 residues. V trimming: 4 bases; J trimming: 3 bases; junction bases outside the gene matches: 2. CDR3 residues: CSVGTGYYGYTF. The DNA for the CDR3 is TGCAGCGTTGGGACAGGCTACTATGGCTACACCTTC.

This chain connects TRBV18 to TRBJ2-6; D gene ambiguous. The V end was cut by 0 bases, the J end by 0 bases, with 6 bases between. CDR1 KGHSH and CDR2 LQKENI come from the germline V gene. The CDR3 has 16 residues. CDR3 sequence: CASSPPGLSGANVLTF. In DNA form, the CDR3 reads TGTGCCAGCTCACCACCGGGCCTCTCTGGGGCCAACGTCCTGACTTTC.

This clone was picked up one time. Different DNA sequences within this sample yield the same CDR3. The chain couples TRBV18 to TRBJ1-1, with 9 bases matching TRBD1. The CDR3 consists of 14 residues. The germline V gene encodes CDR1 KGHSH and CDR2 LQKENI. V lost 6 bases, J lost 4 bases, and 6 bases stayed unmatched. In DNA, the CDR3 is TGTGCCAGCTCTAGGGGACAGGGCGGCACTGAAGCTTTCTTT. As protein: CASSRGQGGTEAFF.

The V gene is TRBV2, the J gene TRBJ2-1, with D uncertain. Per germline, CDR1 SNHLY and CDR2 FYNNEI. Between the trimmed V and J ends, which lost 7 bases and 4 bases, there was a span of 14 bases. CDR3 length: 14 residues. The chain's CDR3 is CASKELFLYNEQFF. The CDR3 nucleotides are TGTGCCAGCAAGGAGCTTTTCCTATACAATGAGCAGTTCTTC.

This clone was detected only once. V usage is TRBV2 and J usage is TRBJ2-5, with a possible D match to TRBD2 (5 bases). Germline CDR1 reads SNHLY; CDR2 reads FYNNEI. The CDR3 has 15 amino acids. V lost 4 bases to trimming and J lost 2 bases, with 14 bases between them. CDR3 region: CASSALGGFQETQYF. The CDR3 nucleotides read TGTGCCAGCAGTGCGTTAGGAGGTTTTCAAGAGACCCAGTACTTC.

V is TRBV18 and J is TRBJ2-3; 7 bases map to TRBD2. CDR3 size: 17 residues. Germline V gene lookup returns CDR1 KGHSH and CDR2 LQKENI. Losses at the gene ends were 4 bases for V and 0 bases for J; bases not matched to a gene: 10. The CDR3 nucleotides read TGTGCCAGCTCACTTCTATCCGTTAGCGGGAGCACAGATACGCAGTATTTT. Translation: CASSLLSVSGSTDTQYF.

This rearrangement joins TRBV7-8 to TRBJ2-5, with 10 bases identical to TRBD2. Germline CDR1 is SGHVS and CDR2 is FQNEAQ. There are 16 residues in the CDR3. The J segment lost 0 bases and the V segment lost 1 base, leaving 2 bases of the junction unmatched. The CDR3 here is CASSLVLAGNQETQYF. The CDR3 DNA reads TGTGCCAGCAGCTTAGTACTAGCGGGGAACCAAGAGACCCAGTACTTC. Full variable domain (rest looked up from reference TRBV7-8 and TRBJ2-5): GAGVSQSPRYKVAKRGQDVALRCDPISGHVSLFWYQQALGQGPEFLTYFQNEAQLDKSGLPSDRFFAERPEGSVSTLKIQRTQQEDSAVYLCASSLVLAGNQETQYFGPGTRLLVL.

Note on this clone: Other nucleotide sequences in the sample specify the same CDR3. The rearrangement joins TRBV7-9 to TRBJ1-2, with a weak D call TRBD1 (5 bases). The CDR3 consists of 14 residues. Germline V gives CDR1 SEHNR, CDR2 FQNEAQ (reference sequence). The ends were cut back, 2 bases at V and 7 bases at J, with 14 bases in the middle. CDR3 loop: CASSLQGNGAGYTF. CDR3 coding DNA: TGTGCCAGCAGCTTACAGGGAAACGGAGCTGGCTACACCTTC.

This clone was counted a single time. V usage is TRBV4-2 and J usage is TRBJ1-1; a possible D gene is TRBD1 (6 bases). Germline CDR1 LGHNA, CDR2 YNFKEQ. CDR3 size: 15 residues. V shed 1 base and J shed 4 bases, with 13 bases lying between them. CDR3 in DNA: TGTGCCAGCAGCCAAGCCCCGACAGGTTTCACTGAAGCTTTCTTT. Amino acid sequence: CASSQAPTGFTEAFF.

CDR3 region: CASSFRGRRETQYF. The CDR3 DNA follows: TGTGCCAGCAGCTTTCGGGGAAGGCGAGAGACCCAGTACTTC. V is TRBV5-4 and J is TRBJ2-5, with D possibly TRBD2 on 5 matching bases. The CDR3 is made up of 14 amino acids. The V end was cut by 2 bases, the J end by 4 bases, with 12 bases between. Germline CDR1 and CDR2: SGHNT and YYREEE (reference sequence).

This clone has just one count. The V gene is TRBV19, the J gene TRBJ1-5, with 10 bases aligning to TRBD1. This CDR3 region has 14 residues. Germline V gene sequence: CDR1 LNHDA, CDR2 SQIVND (reference sequence). V was clipped by 5 bases and J by 6 bases; unmatched bases: 4. CDR3 region: CASSLRTGGQPQHF. The DNA for the CDR3 is TGTGCCAGTAGTCTTCGGACAGGGGGTCAGCCCCAGCATTTT.

The rearrangement uses TRBV7-3 and TRBJ2-2, with D perhaps TRBD1 (5 bases). Per germline, CDR1 SGHTA and CDR2 FQGTGA. Trimming removed 2 bases at V and 2 bases at J, with 9 bases between. The CDR3 sequence is 15 residues long. CDR3 nucleotides: TGTGCCAGCAGCTTAGGTCAGGGAAACACCGGGGAGCTGTTTTTT. This sequence encodes CASSLGQGNTGELFF.

V usage is TRBV3-1 (or the pseudogene TRBV3-2) and J usage is TRBJ2-7; possible D gene TRBD2, 5 bases. The CDR3 is 14 residues long. V was pared by 4 bases and J by 0 bases, with 10 bases between. The germline V gene has CDR1 LGHDT and CDR2 YNNKEL (reference sequence). The CDR3 region is CASSPGLSSYEQYF. CDR3 nucleotides: TGTGCCAGCAGCCCCGGACTGAGCTCCTACGAGCAGTACTTC.

The V call is TRBV6-5, the J call TRBJ2-5; TRBD2 agrees at 7 bases. CDR1 is MNHEY and CDR2 is SVGAGI in the germline V gene. Trimming removed 8 bases from V and 4 bases from J; junction bases left unmatched: 7. The CDR3 spans 13 residues. Here the CDR3 DNA reads TGTGCCAGCGCTCGGGGGGTCCGAGAGACCCAGTACTTC. Its translation: CASARGVRETQYF.

The CDR3 sequence: CSVLDRGNQPQHF. The CDR3 DNA is TGCAGCGTCCTTGACAGGGGCAATCAGCCCCAGCATTTT. This chain uses TRBV29-1 with TRBJ1-5, with 7 bases aligning to TRBD1. V dropped 6 bases and J dropped 2; count of bases not matched to a gene: 4. Germline CDR1 and CDR2: SQVTM and ANQGSEA. The CDR3 is 13 residues long.

This chain uses TRBV29-1 with TRBJ2-7; 7 bases are shared with TRBD2. In germline, CDR1 is SQVTM, CDR2 ANQGSEA. The CDR3 loop spans 14 amino acids. J lost 0 bases, V lost 6 bases, and 8 bases had no gene match. CDR3 loop: CSVTSAKRSYEQYF. The CDR3, as DNA: TGCAGCGTCACTAGCGCGAAGCGCTCCTACGAGCAGTACTTC.

The chain recombines TRBV18 with TRBJ2-3; maybe TRBD2 (6 bases). The CDR3 loop spans 17 amino acids. Germline CDR1 reads KGHSH; CDR2 reads LQKENI. Trimming removed 1 base from V and 0 bases from J, with 14 bases in between. CDR3 sequence reads: CASSPLSGTSSTDTQYF. The CDR3 DNA follows: TGTGCCAGCTCACCACTCTCCGGGACTTCGAGCACAGATACGCAGTATTTT. The full variable domain, its missing parts supplied by reference TRBV18 and TRBJ2-3, is NAGVMQNPRHLVRRRGQEARLRCSPMKGHSHVYWYRQLPEEGLKFMVYLQKENIIDESGMPKERFSAEFPKEGPSILRIQQVVRGDSAAYFCASSPLSGTSSTDTQYFGPGTRLTVL.